The source of this T cell receptor (beta chain) is a study of T cells after yellow fever vaccination. A word on this clonotype: Antigen specificity is unknown. The CDR3 end shows no conserved phenylalanine or tryptophan, and so a read error is likely. The DNA is omitted, as the CDR3 cannot be located on it reliably, and the CDR3 follows TCRdb's listing.

It was through 5'RACE template switching that TCR cDNA was made, with a universal primer site and UMIs added. TCRdb called the 5' RACE reads again in MiXCR, with one record for every CDR3 protein. The sample includes a few hundred thousand distinct CDR3 sequences, roughly 3.9% of them seen just once. The CDR3 has 14 amino acids, counting both end residues. CDR1 is LGHDT, CDR2 YNNKEL, per germline (reference sequence). Overall study results and limits: Although most clonotypes did not, a small share appeared in both CD4 and CD8 compartments.

Specimen: PBMCs, collected 5 days after the yellow fever booster vaccination. The chain combines TRBV3-1 with TRBJ2-1; TRBD2, the D gene given by the table, was not confirmed from the DNA. This sequence was found in a man aged 18-30 years who received the YFV17D yellow fever vaccine. The chain's CDR3 is CASSQRGAGNEQFL.